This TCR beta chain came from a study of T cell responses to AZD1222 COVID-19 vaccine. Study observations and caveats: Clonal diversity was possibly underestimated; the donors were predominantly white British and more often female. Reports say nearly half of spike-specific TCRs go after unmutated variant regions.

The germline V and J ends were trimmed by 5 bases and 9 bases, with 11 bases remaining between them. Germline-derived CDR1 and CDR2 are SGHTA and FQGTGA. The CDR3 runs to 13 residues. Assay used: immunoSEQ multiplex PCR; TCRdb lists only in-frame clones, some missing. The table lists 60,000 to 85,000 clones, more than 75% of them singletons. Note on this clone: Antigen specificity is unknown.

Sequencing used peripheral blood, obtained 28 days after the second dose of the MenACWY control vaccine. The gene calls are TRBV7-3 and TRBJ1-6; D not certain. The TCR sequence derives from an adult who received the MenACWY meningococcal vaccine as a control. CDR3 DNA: TGTGCCAGCAGCCGGGGTGGTGGTTCACCCCTCCACTTT. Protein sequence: CASSRGGGSPLHF.